Presented here are 9 T cell receptor beta chains from one specimen sequenced in a study of Ad26.COV2.S vaccination and SARS-CoV-2 variants. The treatment is: 15 to 20 received Ad26.COV2.S at low or high dose, single or two shots; 5 received placebo; per-sample allocation not given. Collection of the samples took place on day 63 after the first injection of vaccine or placebo. Measured with immunoSEQ multiplex PCR; TCRdb has only the in-frame clones, and not every one. This sample carries over 400,000 clones, approximately 92% of them seen once, and the ten largest clones take about 1.7%. The sequences come from peripheral blood, collected in a trial of Ad26.COV2.S vaccine versus placebo. These receptors came from a person aged 18 to 59 who received the Ad26.COV2.S COVID-19 vaccine or a placebo.

This clone was detected only a few times. V gene TRBV11-3 combines with J gene TRBJ2-7, with D possibly TRBD2 on 6 matching bases. The CDR3 covers 15 residues. Germline V gene lookup returns CDR1 SGHNT and CDR2 YENEEA. Trimming cost V 5 bases and J 4 bases, with 18 bases left between them. The CDR3 reads CASSPGPGVFYEQYF. The CDR3 DNA reads as TGTGCCAGCAGCCCAGGCCCGGGGGTATTTTACGAGCAGTACTTC.

The CDR3: CASSKYSPGQGKRGFGTDTQYF. CDR3 in DNA: TGTGCCAGCAGCAAATACAGTCCGGGACAGGGTAAAAGGGGGTTTGGCACAGATACGCAGTATTTT. V usage is TRBV3-1 (or the pseudogene TRBV3-2) and J usage is TRBJ2-3; 9 positions match TRBD1. This CDR3 has 22 amino acids. CDR1 is LGHDT, CDR2 YNNKEL, per germline (reference sequence). V lost 5 bases, J lost 1 base, and 25 bases stayed unmatched.

This clone was counted once. The V call is TRBV10-2, the J call TRBJ1-6; TRBD1 matches 7 bases. Germline V gene data show CDR1 as WSHSY and CDR2 as SAAADI. The CDR3 has 15 amino acids. V lost 1 base to trimming and J lost 5 bases; unmatched junction nucleotides: 2. DNA for the CDR3: TGCGCCAGCAGTGAGTGGGGACAGAATAATTCACCCCTCCACTTT. Residues: CASSEWGQNNSPLHF.

V and J are TRBV11-2 and TRBJ2-5; D is perhaps TRBD2 (6 bases). CDR1 SGHAT and CDR2 FQNNGV come from the germline V gene. The length of the CDR3 is 14 residues. Trimming cost V 3 bases and J 1 base, with 9 bases left between them. The CDR3 coding sequence is TGTGCCAGCAGCTTCTACGGGGGCCAAGAGACCCAGTACTTC. Protein product: CASSFYGGQETQYF.

The J gene is TRBJ1-3, the V gene TRBV5-6, with TRBD1 as a possible D gene (6 bases). In germline, CDR1 is SGHDT, CDR2 YYEEEE. The CDR3 has 17 residues. V gave up 0 bases and J gave up 0 bases, with 13 bases separating them. The CDR3 DNA reads TGTGCCAGCAGCTTGGTGGACAGAACCTACTCTGGAAACACCATATATTTT. Translating it yields CASSLVDRTYSGNTIYF.

The V and J genes are TRBV4-3 and TRBJ1-3, with no clear D. Looked up from germline, CDR1 is LGHNA and CDR2 is YSLEER. Trimming shortened V by 3 bases and J by 0 bases, and 12 bases separated the two germline ends. The CDR3 sequence is 16 residues long. Here the CDR3 DNA reads TGCGCCAGCAGCCAGCACTCCCAGGTCTCTGGAAACACCATATATTTT. Residues: CASSQHSQVSGNTIYF.

This clone was seen only once. This chain connects TRBV18 to TRBJ2-7, with 9 bases fitting TRBD2. The V gene's germline CDR1 is KGHSH and CDR2 LQKENI. This CDR3 spans 13 amino acids. V lost 5 bases to trimming and J lost 4 bases; unmatched junction nucleotides: 3. The CDR3 DNA reads as TGTGCCAGCTCAGCGGGGGGGGCTTACGAGCAGTACTTC. The encoded protein is CASSAGGAYEQYF.

V gene TRBV28 combines with J gene TRBJ2-2, with D tentatively TRBD1 (6 bases). This CDR3 contains 17 residues. V was cut by 1 base and J by 0 bases, with 12 bases left in between. Germline V gene lookup returns CDR1 MDHEN and CDR2 SYDVKM. DNA of the CDR3: TGTGCCAGCAGTTTATACAGGGAGAACGCGAACACCGGGGAGCTGTTTTTT. It translates to CASSLYRENANTGELFF.

The gene calls are TRBV9 and TRBJ2-5; 9 bases agree with TRBD2. Looked up from germline, CDR1 is SGDLS and CDR2 is YYNGEE. With 3 bases clipped from V and 5 bases from J, the junction kept 5 bases outside the gene matches. This CDR3 is 14 amino acids long. CDR3 sequence (DNA): TGTGCCAGCAGCGGTAGCGGGGGTCCTGAGACCCAGTACTTC. This gives the protein CASSGSGGPETQYF.